Many counts were recorded for the clone carrying this T cell receptor beta chain. Its specificity is not known. This entry is derived from a study of Graves' ophthalmopathy and Graves' hyperthyroidism. Points from the study as a whole: Also, most clonotypes expanded in the thyroid above 0.001 frequency appeared in blood.

From RNA, the CDR3 regions of TCR beta chains were amplified and sequenced. HTBI-primed first-round RT-PCR preceded second-round multiplex PCR. TCRdb ran MiXCR on the multiplex PCR reads and lists one entry per CDR3 protein. The data hold about 740,000 distinct CDR3 sequences, with 40% observed a single time. This CDR3 spans 12 amino acids. Per germline, CDR1 ENHRY and CDR2 SYGVKD. V lost 10 bases, J lost 0 bases, and 9 bases lay in between. Diagnosis was based on clinical symptoms, serum thyroxine, TRAb, thyroid ultrasound and orbital computed tomography. PBMCs were isolated from an approximately 10 ml sample of fresh peripheral blood.

This chain connects TRBV10-3 to TRBJ1-1; a weak D match, TRBD1 (5 bases). Source material: peripheral blood. The source is an adult man with Graves' ophthalmopathy. Here the CDR3 reads CASDRVNTEAFF. In DNA form, the CDR3 reads TGTGCCAGCGACAGAGTGAACACTGAAGCTTTCTTT.